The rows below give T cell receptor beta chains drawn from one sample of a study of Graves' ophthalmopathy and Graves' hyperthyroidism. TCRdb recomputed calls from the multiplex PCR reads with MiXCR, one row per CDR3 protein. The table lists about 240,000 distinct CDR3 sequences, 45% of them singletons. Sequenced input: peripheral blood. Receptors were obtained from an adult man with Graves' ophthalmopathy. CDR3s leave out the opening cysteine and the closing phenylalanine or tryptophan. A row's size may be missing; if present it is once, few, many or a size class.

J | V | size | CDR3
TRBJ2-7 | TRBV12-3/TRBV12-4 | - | ASSPSGFSSYEQY
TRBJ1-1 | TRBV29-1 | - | SVEVQLETEAF
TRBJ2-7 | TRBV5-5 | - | ASSPGGQPSYEQY
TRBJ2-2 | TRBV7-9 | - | ASSLVQATGELF
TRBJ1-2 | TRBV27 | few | ASGIFADSVYGYT
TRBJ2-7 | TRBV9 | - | ASSFRTAGGEQY
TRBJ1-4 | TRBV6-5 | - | ASSYSGNEKLF
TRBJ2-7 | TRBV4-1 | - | ASSQGRDSFSYEQY
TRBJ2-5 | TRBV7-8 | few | ASSPLAGLQETQY
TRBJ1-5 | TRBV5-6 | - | ASSQLAGYNQPQH